The 4 T cell receptor beta chains below were found in one sample sequenced in a study of EBV T-cell therapy then PD-1 blockade in nasopharyngeal carcinoma. Some clones are missing from TCRdb's copy, which holds only in-frame ones; the method was immunoSEQ multiplex PCR. The sample holds 15,000 to 20,000 clones, approximately 83% seen once. No antigens are known for them. Described treatment: AdE1-LMPpoly-expanded autologous EBV-specific T-cell therapy followed by anti-PD-1 nivolumab. The sequencing used CD8+ T cells from blood, collected at day 0 from a patient whose treatment included autologous EBV-specific T cells and nivolumab. The source of these receptors is a man in his forties or fifties with nasopharyngeal carcinoma.

This chain uses TRBV6-5 with TRBJ2-3; D possibly corresponds to TRBD1 (6 bases). The V and J ends lost 10 bases and 1 base respectively, with 18 bases between them. CDR3 length: 15 residues. CDR1 and CDR2 from the germline V gene are MNHEY and SVGAGI. The CDR3 reads CATSDRDIRTDTQYF. The CDR3 bases are TGTGCCACCTCAGATAGGGACATCCGCACAGATACGCAGTATTTT.

This chain joins TRBV7-9 and TRBJ2-7, with TRBD2 as a possible D gene (5 bases). CDR1 is SEHNR and CDR2 is FQNEAQ in the germline V gene (reference sequence). CDR3 length equals 15 residues. With 6 bases removed from V and 3 bases from J, the gap between germline ends came to 18 bases. CDR3 bases: TGTGCCAGCAGTACCGGGGAAGGGCCGGGCTACGAGCAGTACTTC. It encodes CASSTGEGPGYEQYF.

The chain is built from TRBV7-9 and TRBJ1-1, with TRBD1 identical over 10 bases. The germline V gene has CDR1 SEHNR and CDR2 FQNEAQ (reference sequence). Trimming cost V 5 bases and J 5 bases; bases outside gene matches: 8. The CDR3 runs to 15 residues. CDR3 residues: CASSLRQGAKTEAFF. In DNA, the CDR3 is TGTGCCAGCAGCCTAAGACAGGGGGCGAAGACTGAAGCTTTCTTT.

The rearrangement links TRBV5-1 to TRBJ2-5; 8 bases align to TRBD2. The CDR3 is 15 residues long. J gave up 3 bases and V 5 bases, and 9 bases lay outside the gene matches. The germline gives CDR1 SGHRS, CDR2 YFSETQ. The DNA for the CDR3 is TGCGCCAGCAGTCAACTCGGGGGGGCCAAAGAGACCCAGTACTTC. It encodes CASSQLGGAKETQYF.